These 18 T cell receptor beta chains were all obtained from the same sample, sequenced in a study of T cells after yellow fever vaccination. Each CDR3 protein gets one entry after TCRdb re-called the 5' RACE reads with MiXCR. The sample has 450,000 to 650,000 distinct CDR3 sequences; approximately 12% are singletons. Sample: PBMCs, taken on the day of the yellow fever booster vaccination. The receptors were gathered from a man younger than 40 who received the YFV17D yellow fever vaccine.

This clonotype was observed a few times. This rearrangement joins TRBV20-1 to TRBJ2-3, with TRBD2 matching 9 bases. Germline V gene lookup returns CDR1 DFQATT and CDR2 SNEGSKA (reference sequence). V gave up 4 bases and J gave up 1 base; unmatched junction bases: 12. CDR3 length: 17 amino acids. CDR3 coding DNA: TGCAGTGCTATTTCTAGCGGGATAAGGGGCGGCACAGATACGCAGTATTTT. The encoded protein is CSAISSGIRGGTDTQYF.

This clonotype was recorded many times. V and J are TRBV15 and TRBJ1-2; no clear D gene. The CDR3 extends over 13 amino acids. V was shortened by 8 bases and J by 4 bases, with 14 bases between the two germline ends. Germline CDR1 reads LNHNV; CDR2 reads YYDKDF (reference sequence). CDR3 residues: CATGGSSLYGYTF. CDR3 bases: TGTGCCACCGGAGGAAGTAGCCTCTATGGCTACACCTTC.

This clonotype was seen a few times. The V and J genes are TRBV4-3 and TRBJ1-2, with D perhaps matching TRBD1 (5 bases). This CDR3 is built from 16 residues. Germline lookup yields CDR1 LGHNA and CDR2 YSLEER. V was pared by 2 bases and J by 0 bases, with 13 bases between. The DNA for the CDR3 is TGCGCCAGCAGCCAAAAGCCGGGACGCCCTAACTATGGCTACACCTTC. Amino acids: CASSQKPGRPNYGYTF.

This clonotype was found a few times. One junction end disagrees with the germline gene, perhaps due to a read error. CDR3 loop: CASSLEGKRNF. The CDR3 DNA sequence: TGTGCCAGCAGCTTGGAGGGGAAGAGGAACTTC. The chain has TRBV5-6 and TRBJ2-7; maybe TRBD1 (5 bases). Looked up from germline, CDR1 is SGHDT and CDR2 is YYEEEE. The CDR3 runs 11 residues. Combining the CDR3 with reference TRBV5-6 and TRBJ2-7 gives the whole variable domain DAGVTQSPTHLIKTRGQQVTLRCSPKSGHDTVSWYQQALGQGPQFIFQYYEEEERQRGNFPDRFSGHQFPNYSSELNVNALLLGDSALYLCASSLEGKRNFGPGTRLTVT.

In this sample, this clonotype turned up a few times. The chain is built from TRBV5-1 and TRBJ2-7; 8 bases are shared with TRBD2. Germline V gives CDR1 SGHRS, CDR2 YFSETQ. The CDR3 length is 14 residues. Unmatched junction bases numbered 6, after V lost 4 bases and J lost 3 bases. Here the CDR3 DNA reads TGCGCCAGCAGCGGAGGACTAGCAGACTACGAGCAGTACTTC. Translating gives CASSGGLADYEQYF.

This clonotype has more than one count but fewer than ten. The chain is built from TRBV9 and TRBJ2-1, with D possibly being TRBD1 (5 bases). The germline V and J ends were trimmed by 4 bases and 9 bases, with 23 bases remaining between them. Germline values: CDR1 SGDLS, CDR2 YYNGEE. The length of the CDR3 is 16 residues. In DNA form, the CDR3 reads TGTGCCAGCAGCTCCCAGGGTGGCAGCTATCCCTCTGAGCAGTTCTTC. Translated: CASSSQGGSYPSEQFF.

This clonotype has more than one count but fewer than ten. The chain is built from TRBV2 and TRBJ1-5; D unresolved. Germline CDR1 and CDR2: SNHLY and FYNNEI. The CDR3 is 13 amino acids. Trimming shortened V by 7 bases and J by 7 bases, and 14 bases separated the two germline ends. CDR3 loop: CASKGQVLQPQHF. DNA of the CDR3: TGTGCCAGCAAAGGGCAGGTATTACAGCCCCAGCATTTT.

The chain combines TRBV10-3 with TRBJ2-3; 9 positions match TRBD2. V trimming: 3 bases; J trimming: 2 bases; junction bases outside the gene matches: 6. The CDR3 runs to 16 residues. Germline CDR1 ENHRY, CDR2 SYGVKD. The CDR3 DNA reads TGTGCCATCAGTGACCTGACTAGCGGCCACACAGATACGCAGTATTTT. This encodes CAISDLTSGHTDTQYF.

The genes are TRBV3-1 and TRBJ1-5; D unclear. Trimming removed 0 bases at V and 7 bases at J, with 7 bases between. Per germline, CDR1 LGHDT and CDR2 YNNKEL (reference sequence). The CDR3 is made up of 13 amino acids. Written as DNA, the CDR3 is TGTGCCAGCAGCCAAGAGGCCCAACAGCCCCAGCATTTT. Translation: CASSQEAQQPQHF.

The chain uses TRBV3-1 and TRBJ2-3, with D perhaps being TRBD1 or TRBD2 (5 bases each). With 0 bases removed from V and 2 bases from J, the gap between germline ends came to 6 bases. The germline V gene encodes CDR1 LGHDT and CDR2 YNNKEL (reference sequence). The CDR3 is 14 amino acids. The CDR3 loop is CASSQEGVTDTQYF. DNA of the CDR3: TGTGCCAGCAGCCAAGAGGGGGTCACAGATACGCAGTATTTT.

The sample holds a few counts of this clonotype. V and J are TRBV12-3 or TRBV12-4 and TRBJ2-1; 13 bases agree with TRBD2. The CDR3 covers 19 residues. J gave up 5 bases and V 4 bases, and 14 bases lay outside the gene matches. The DNA of the CDR3 is TGTGCCAGCAGTTCAACGGGACTAGCGGGACCATCAGGGAACAATGAGCAGTTCTTC. This encodes CASSSTGLAGPSGNNEQFF.

This clonotype was seen a handful of times. The chain couples TRBV20-1 to TRBJ1-1; D possibly corresponds to TRBD1 (5 bases). The germline V and J ends were trimmed by 0 bases and 5 bases, with 16 bases remaining between them. The germline V gene has CDR1 DFQATT and CDR2 SNEGSKA (reference sequence). The CDR3 consists of 15 residues. CDR3 coding DNA: TGCAGTGCTAGAGATTCTCGGACACCGAATACTGAAGCTTTCTTT. Its protein product is CSARDSRTPNTEAFF.

The chain links TRBV7-8 to TRBJ2-5; TRBD1 matches at 7 bases. V was clipped by 2 bases and J by 5 bases; unmatched bases: 8. The CDR3 is 15 amino acids. Germline V gene sequence: CDR1 SGHVS, CDR2 FQNEAQ. For the CDR3, the DNA is TGTGCCAGCAGCTTACGGCGACAGGGTGTTGAGACCCAGTACTTC. Protein sequence: CASSLRRQGVETQYF.

The rearrangement uses TRBV20-1 and TRBJ2-1, with 8 bases fitting TRBD2. V trimming: 3 bases; J trimming: 0 bases; junction bases outside the gene matches: 10. In germline, CDR1 is DFQATT, CDR2 SNEGSKA (reference sequence). The CDR3 length is 17 residues. The chain's CDR3 is CSARVAGSQSSYNEQFF. CDR3 coding DNA: TGCAGTGCTAGGGTAGCGGGATCCCAGAGCTCCTACAATGAGCAGTTCTTC.

This clonotype was picked up a small number of times. The V gene is TRBV28, the J gene TRBJ2-3, with D possibly being TRBD1 or TRBD2 (6 bases each). The V end was cut by 6 bases, the J end by 4 bases, with 17 bases between. Germline-derived CDR1 and CDR2 are MDHEN and SYDVKM. The CDR3 has 15 amino acids. The CDR3 protein is CASRYPGAGPDTQYF. In DNA, the CDR3 is TGTGCCAGCAGATACCCGGGGGCAGGCCCAGATACGCAGTATTTT.

The chain is built from TRBV10-3 and TRBJ2-3; D is ambiguous. This CDR3 spans 14 amino acids. Germline V gene sequence: CDR1 ENHRY, CDR2 SYGVKD. V was shortened by 5 bases and J by 2 bases, with 11 bases between the two germline ends. The CDR3 here is CAISQTKTTDTQYF. CDR3 DNA: TGTGCCATCAGTCAGACCAAGACCACAGATACGCAGTATTTT.

Details on this clonotype: The germline gene is not matched at one end of the junction; a read error may be the cause. The chain combines TRBV28 with TRBJ2-1; D uncertain. The CDR3 spans 11 residues. Germline assignment: CDR1 MDHEN and CDR2 SYDVKM. CDR3 DNA sequence: TGTGCCAGCAGTATCGTCAATGAGCAGCTCTTC. It specifies CASSIVNEQLF.

The chain is built from TRBV10-3 and TRBJ2-5; no reliable D call. Germline lookup yields CDR1 ENHRY and CDR2 SYGVKD. V lost 0 bases and J lost 5, with 7 bases in between. This CDR3 spans 13 amino acids. The CDR3 coding sequence is TGTGCCATCAGTGAGTCTGGCGTCGAGACCCAGTACTTC. It translates to CAISESGVETQYF.